The present TCR beta chain was sequenced within a study of T cell responses to AZD1222 COVID-19 vaccine. In germline, CDR1 is LNHDA, CDR2 SQIVND (reference sequence). The CDR3 has 16 amino acids. V gave up 7 bases and J gave up 3 bases, with 19 bases separating them. On this clone itself: Its antigen is still unknown.

Using immunoSEQ multiplex PCR, the repertoire was profiled, and TCRdb retains in-frame clones only, with some absent. The sample contains approximately 100,000 clones, about 91% of which appear only once. General study results and limits: Among spike-specific TCRs, nearly half reportedly target unmutated variant regions. Receipt of two AZD1222 doses was followed by a rise in Spike-specific TCR breadth and depth.

This chain links TRBV19 with TRBJ2-4; maybe TRBD2 (5 bases). The starting material was peripheral blood, obtained on day 0 of AZD1222 vaccination. This TCR derives from an adult in good health. The CDR3: CASTSQAGSSKNIQYF. The CDR3 DNA reads as TGTGCCAGTACCTCCCAGGCGGGCAGTAGCAAAAACATTCAGTACTTC.